A single sample gave rise to the 25 T cell receptor beta chains below, sequenced in a study of cytomegalovirus exposure and HLA in healthy donors (dated by TCRdb to 2015 to 2018). Library preparation was by the immunoSEQ multiplex PCR assay. A mixture of 60 forward primers for TCR Vbeta segments and 13 reverse primers for TCR Jbeta segments was used in the multiplex PCR. This immuneACCESS table, as held by TCRdb, lists in-frame sequences with V and J called but not all clones. Of the missing ones, under half trace to an unresolved V gene in checked studies; the others have no known cause. The sample contains approximately 92,000 clones, more than 60% of them found a single time. Less than 9.5% of the sample comes from the top ten. Sequenced: PBMCs. The receptors shown here come from a man between 50 and 59 years old in good health and CMV-seropositive.

This clone has a handful of counts. The chain employs TRBV5-1 and TRBJ1-2; D gene uncertain. This CDR3 is built from 14 residues. CDR1 SGHRS and CDR2 YFSETQ come from the germline V gene. V was shortened by 0 bases and J by 2 bases, with 8 bases between the two germline ends. CDR3 DNA sequence: TGCGCCAGCAGCTTGGATGGCTCCAACTATGGCTACACCTTC. It encodes CASSLDGSNYGYTF.

In its sample, this clone was seen once. The DNA for the CDR3 is TGCGCCAGCAGCCAAGATTCGTTTACAGATACGCAGTATTTT. It yields the protein CASSQDSFTDTQYF. The chain links TRBV4-1 to TRBJ2-3; D gene unclear. Germline loops: CDR1 MGHRA, CDR2 YSYEKL. The CDR3 has 14 amino acids. V lost 0 bases and J lost 3, with 7 bases in between.

The chain links TRBV29-1 to TRBJ1-1; 9 bases are shared with TRBD1. Germline loops: CDR1 SQVTM, CDR2 ANQGSEA. The CDR3 runs 14 residues. V gave up 4 bases and J gave up 7 bases; unmatched junction bases: 10. DNA for the CDR3: TGCAGCGTTGCTTCACCGGGACAGGGAAGTGAAGCTTTCTTT. Protein product: CSVASPGQGSEAFF.

As to this clone: At one of its ends the junction is not consistent with the germline gene, which may arise from a read error. The V and J genes are TRBV7-8 and TRBJ1-6; unclear D gene. The CDR3 has 13 amino acids. Germline V gene data show CDR1 as SGHVS and CDR2 as FQNEAQ. The chain's CDR3 is CASSLGGDSPLNF. Here the CDR3 DNA reads TGTGCCAGCAGCTTAGGGGGAGATTCACCCCTCAACTTT.

This clone was counted once. This sequence joins TRBV5-1 and TRBJ2-3; D may be TRBD2 (5 bases). This CDR3 is built from 16 residues. With 0 bases removed from V and 4 bases from J, the gap between germline ends came to 15 bases. CDR1 is SGHRS, CDR2 YFSETQ, per germline. CDR3 amino acids: CASSLDVSISADTQYF. The CDR3 DNA is TGCGCCAGCAGCTTGGATGTATCAATTAGCGCAGATACGCAGTATTTT.

This clone was seen a handful of times. This chain joins TRBV5-8 and TRBJ1-2; 9 bases agree with TRBD1. With V trimmed by 2 bases and J by 5 bases, 7 bases remained unmatched. Germline loops: CDR1 SGHTS, CDR2 YDEGEE. The length of the CDR3 is 15 residues. In DNA, the CDR3 is TGTGCCAGCAGCTTTGGAGGGACAGGGCTTTATGGCTACACCTTC. Its protein is CASSFGGTGLYGYTF.

This chain connects TRBV5-4 to TRBJ2-4, with 7 bases fitting TRBD1. CDR1 is SGHNT and CDR2 is YYREEE in the germline V gene (reference sequence). The CDR3 runs 13 residues. J gave up 7 bases and V 3 bases, and 4 bases lay outside the gene matches. The CDR3 here is CASSSPGQNIQYF. The CDR3 nucleotides are TGTGCCAGCAGCTCACCGGGACAGAACATTCAGTACTTC.

The V call is TRBV7-3, the J call TRBJ2-2; 9 nucleotides agree with TRBD2. Trimming cost V 5 bases and J 3 bases; bases outside gene matches: 4. Germline CDR1 is SGHTA and CDR2 is FQGTGA. The CDR3 contains 15 residues. The CDR3 DNA reads TGTGCCAGCAGCCGGGGACTAGCTTACACCGGGGAGCTGTTTTTT. Protein product: CASSRGLAYTGELFF.

V is TRBV30 and J is TRBJ2-3; D gene uncertain. V lost 1 base and J 6 bases, leaving 8 bases between the germline ends. The CDR3 is 12 amino acids. Germline V gives CDR1 GTSNPN, CDR2 SVGIG (reference sequence). CDR3 sequence (DNA): TGTGCCTGGAGTGCGGGTAAGGATACGCAGTATTTT. This codes for CAWSAGKDTQYF.

The rearrangement links TRBV6-1 to TRBJ1-2; D is undetermined. Germline assignment: CDR1 MNHNS and CDR2 SASEGT. V dropped 0 bases and J dropped 3 bases, with 11 bases sitting between them. This CDR3 spans 15 amino acids. CDR3 loop: CASSEAWTGYYGYTF. CDR3 DNA: TGTGCCAGCAGTGAAGCTTGGACGGGGTACTATGGCTACACCTTC.

The chain joins TRBV7-2 to TRBJ2-3; D uncertain. The length of the CDR3 is 16 residues. The V end lost 5 bases, the J end lost 0 bases, and 15 bases lay between the germline ends. Germline CDR1 reads SGHTA; CDR2 reads FQGNSA. CDR3 DNA sequence: TGTGCCAGCAGCCTAGTGGCGAGCGTGAGCACAGATACGCAGTATTTT. This translates into CASSLVASVSTDTQYF.

The rearrangement joins TRBV7-9 to TRBJ2-7; 8 nucleotides match TRBD1. The CDR3 consists of 15 residues. V dropped 5 bases and J dropped 4; count of bases not matched to a gene: 10. Germline V gene sequence: CDR1 SEHNR, CDR2 FQNEAQ (reference sequence). The CDR3 spells CASSLGQGKSYEQYF. CDR3 sequence (DNA): TGTGCCAGCAGCCTCGGACAGGGCAAATCTTACGAGCAGTACTTC.

The V gene is TRBV29-1, the J gene TRBJ2-5, with D possibly being TRBD2 (6 bases). Between the trimmed V and J ends, which lost 5 bases and 3 bases, there was a span of 16 bases. CDR1 is SQVTM and CDR2 is ANQGSEA in the germline V gene. The CDR3 contains 14 residues. CDR3 sequence reads: CSVIQVGGKETQYF. CDR3 in DNA: TGCAGCGTTATTCAGGTTGGGGGGAAAGAGACCCAGTACTTC.

V and J are TRBV10-3 and TRBJ2-5; TRBD1 aligns across 8 bases. This CDR3 contains 16 residues. Germline V gene lookup returns CDR1 ENHRY and CDR2 SYGVKD. V lost 4 bases to trimming and J lost 3 bases; unmatched junction nucleotides: 10. The CDR3 here is CAISVGGTGQEETQYF. CDR3 DNA sequence: TGTGCCATCAGTGTTGGGGGGACAGGCCAGGAAGAGACCCAGTACTTC.

This clone appeared a few times. V is TRBV7-2 and J is TRBJ1-2; TRBD1 might be the D (6 bases). There are 15 residues in the CDR3. V lost 2 bases, J lost 0 bases, and 10 bases lay in between. CDR1 and CDR2 from the germline V gene are SGHTA and FQGNSA. Written as DNA, the CDR3 is TGTGCCAGCAGCTTACTTTGGACAGCTAACTATGGCTACACCTTC. Residues: CASSLLWTANYGYTF.

The chain employs TRBV6-1 and TRBJ1-2; a weak D match, TRBD1 (5 bases). V lost 5 bases and J lost 8, with 6 bases in between. CDR1 MNHNS and CDR2 SASEGT come from the germline V gene. This CDR3 comprises 10 residues. The CDR3 nucleotides read TGTGCCAGCAGTCAGGGAGGCTACACCTTC. Protein: CASSQGGYTF.

This clone has more than one count but fewer than ten. CDR3 loop: CASSQDDSFEQYF. The CDR3 DNA reads as TGCGCCAGCAGCCAAGATGACAGTTTCGAGCAGTACTTC. The chain couples TRBV4-1 to TRBJ2-7; perhaps TRBD1 as D (5 bases). Germline CDR1 reads MGHRA; CDR2 reads YSYEKL. V was shortened by 0 bases and J by 6 bases, with 9 bases between the two germline ends. This CDR3 spans 13 amino acids.

The chain has TRBV19 and TRBJ1-1; 7 bases are shared with TRBD1. This CDR3 contains 13 residues. Germline lookup yields CDR1 LNHDA and CDR2 SQIVND (reference sequence). Trimming cost V 1 base and J 10 bases; bases outside gene matches: 6. CDR3 DNA sequence: TGTGCCAGTAGTATAGGACAGGGACGAGGAGCTTTCTTT. Protein product: CASSIGQGRGAFF.

The chain employs TRBV28 and TRBJ1-2, with TRBD1 matching 8 bases. The CDR3 runs to 16 residues. Losses at the gene ends were 10 bases for V and 6 bases for J; bases not matched to a gene: 19. Germline lookup yields CDR1 MDHEN and CDR2 SYDVKM. For the CDR3, the DNA is TGTGCCACGGGAGACTATTTGGGACAGGAAATAGATGGCTACACCTTC. It yields the protein CATGDYLGQEIDGYTF.

This clone was detected a few times. CDR3 region: CAWGALTDEQYF. CDR3 DNA: TGTGCCTGGGGGGCTCTTACGGACGAGCAGTACTTC. The chain carries TRBV30 and TRBJ2-7, with D perhaps TRBD1 (5 bases). The V end was cut by 5 bases, the J end by 5 bases, with 13 bases between. This CDR3 is 12 amino acids long. Germline lookup yields CDR1 GTSNPN and CDR2 SVGIG (reference sequence).

This sequence joins TRBV9 and TRBJ1-2; no clear D gene. Trimming left V 0 bases short and J 4 bases short, with 13 bases between. Germline V gene lookup returns CDR1 SGDLS and CDR2 YYNGEE. The CDR3 contains 15 residues. CDR3 sequence: CASSVEVGHPYGYTF. DNA of the CDR3: TGTGCCAGCAGCGTAGAGGTGGGCCATCCCTATGGCTACACCTTC.

This chain links TRBV27 with TRBJ1-1; D is possibly TRBD1 (6 bases). The V end lost 1 base, the J end lost 8 bases, and 11 bases lay between the germline ends. The CDR3 runs 13 residues. Germline CDR1 MNHEY, CDR2 SMNVEV (reference sequence). The CDR3 DNA follows: TGTGCCAGCAGTTTATGGGGGGGCTCCGAAGCTTTCTTT. Residues: CASSLWGGSEAFF.

Only a few counts were recorded for this clone. The chain combines TRBV28 with TRBJ1-4; the D gene is possibly TRBD1 (5 bases). V was shortened by 7 bases and J by 7 bases, with 10 bases between the two germline ends. Per germline, CDR1 MDHEN and CDR2 SYDVKM. The CDR3 is 12 amino acids. CDR3 in DNA: TGTGCCAGCAACAGGTTGACTGAAAAACTGTTTTTT. It translates to CASNRLTEKLFF.

The CDR3, as DNA: TGTGCCAGCAGCCCGCCCGGAGTTAATAATTCACCCCTCCACTTT. Translation: CASSPPGVNNSPLHF. V and J are TRBV7-9 and TRBJ1-6; D not certain. Germline values: CDR1 SEHNR, CDR2 FQNEAQ (reference sequence). V gave up 5 bases and J gave up 5 bases, with 13 bases separating them. CDR3 length equals 15 residues. The full variable domain, rest sourced from reference TRBV7-9 and TRBJ1-6, is DTGVSQNPRHKITKRGQNVTFRCDPISEHNRLYWYRQTLGQGPEFLTYFQNEAQLEKSRLLSDRFSAERPKGSFSTLEIQRTEQGDSAMYLCASSPPGVNNSPLHFGNGTRLTVT.

This chain connects TRBV6-5 to TRBJ2-3; D uncertain. Germline V lookup: CDR1 MNHEY, CDR2 SVGAGI. This CDR3 is built from 13 residues. Trimming shortened V by 2 bases and J by 6 bases, and 9 bases separated the two germline ends. Here the CDR3 reads CASSYVAPDTQYF. The CDR3 region has the DNA TGTGCCAGCAGTTACGTTGCGCCCGATACGCAGTATTTT.